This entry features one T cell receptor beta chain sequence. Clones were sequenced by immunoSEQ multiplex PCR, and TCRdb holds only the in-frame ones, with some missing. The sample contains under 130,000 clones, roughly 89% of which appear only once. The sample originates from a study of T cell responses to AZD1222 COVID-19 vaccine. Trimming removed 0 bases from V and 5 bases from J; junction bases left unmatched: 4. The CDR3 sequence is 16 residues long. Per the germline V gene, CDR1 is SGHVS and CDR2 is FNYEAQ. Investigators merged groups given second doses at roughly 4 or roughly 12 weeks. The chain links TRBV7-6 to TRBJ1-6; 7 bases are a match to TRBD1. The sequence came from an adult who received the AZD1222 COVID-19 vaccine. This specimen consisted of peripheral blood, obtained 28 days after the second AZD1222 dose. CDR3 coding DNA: TGTGCCAGCAGCTTAGCCGGGACAGACAATAATTCACCCCTCCACTTT. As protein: CASSLAGTDNNSPLHF.